The rows below give T cell receptor beta chains drawn from one sample of a study of OX40 agonist ivuxolimab in advanced cancers. TCRdb's copy holds only in-frame clones and misses some; the assay was immunoSEQ multiplex PCR. There are 15,000 to 20,000 clones in the sample; roughly 80% occur only once, and roughly 25% lies in the top ten. The sequencing here drew on CD4+ or CD8+ T cells sorted from blood, taken in a trial of the OX40 agonist ivuxolimab. The receptors originated from an adult with an advanced solid tumor such as melanoma, head and neck, liver or kidney cancer. Each CDR3 is given with its conserved first and last residue. The D gene is left open where the match is weak. Size values are once, few and many counts, or a class for expanded clones, and some rows have none.

V gene,clone size,J gene,D gene,CDR3 DNA,CDR3 protein
TRBV7-2,NA,TRBJ1-5,NA,TGTGCCAGCAGCTTAGCGGTCAGTAGCAATCAGCCCCAGCATTTT,CASSLAVSSNQPQHF
TRBV10-2,NA,TRBJ1-5,TRBD1,TGCGCCAGCAGCGCCGACAGGGGGAATCAGCCCCAGCATTTT,CASSADRGNQPQHF
TRBV15,NA,TRBJ2-3,TRBD2,TGTGCCACCAGCACGCCGACTAGCGGGAGGACAGATACGCAGTATTTT,CATSTPTSGRTDTQYF
TRBV19,NA,TRBJ2-2,TRBD2,TGTGCCACTACAGCGGGATACGACACCGGGGAGCTGTTTTTT,CATTAGYDTGELFF
TRBV21-1,NA,TRBJ2-7,NA,TGTGCCAGCAGCAAAGCGAACAGCTCCTACGAGCAGTACTTC,CASSKANSSYEQYF
TRBV18,NA,TRBJ1-1,NA,TGTGCCAGCTCACCGGACACCTACACTGAAGCTTTCTTT,CASSPDTYTEAFF
TRBV6-5,NA,TRBJ2-7,NA,TGTGCCAGCAGCCCCTGGCAGAACTCCTACGAGCAGTACTTC,CASSPWQNSYEQYF
TRBV27,once,TRBJ2-5,TRBD2,TGTGCCAGCAGTTTAAGGCTAGCGGGCCCCCAAGAGACCCAGTACTTC,CASSLRLAGPQETQYF
TRBV7-9,NA,TRBJ2-3,TRBD2,TGTGCCAGCAGCTTCTTAGCGGGAGGCCCCACAGATACGCAGTATTTT,CASSFLAGGPTDTQYF
TRBV6-6,NA,TRBJ1-1,NA,TGTGCCAGCAGTTACTCGTCGGGGTCTGAAGCTTTCTTT,CASSYSSGSEAFF
TRBV9,NA,TRBJ2-2,NA,TGTGCCAGCACTGCAGGAAACACCGGGGAGCTGTTTTTT,CASTAGNTGELFF
TRBV28,NA,TRBJ2-2,TRBD1,TGTGCCACCGAGGGGGGACAGGGGGCGAGGGGGGAGCTGTTTTTT,CATEGGQGARGELFF
TRBV28,NA,TRBJ2-2,TRBD2,TGTGCCAGCAGTTTATCCCCCCACTTGGAGCGGGGTACCGGGGAGCTGTTTTTT,CASSLSPHLERGTGELFF
TRBV27,NA,TRBJ2-1,TRBD2,TGTGCCAGCAGTCTAGCGGGGGGGTACAATGAGCAGTTCTTC,CASSLAGGYNEQFF
TRBV7-7,NA,TRBJ2-7,TRBD2,TGTGCCAGCAGCCTCGGGCGGGGGGCGAACTACGAGCAGTACTTC,CASSLGRGANYEQYF
TRBV15,NA,TRBJ1-5,NA,TGTGCCACCAGCAGAGATCGCGGGACTGGGAATCAGCCCCAGCATTTT,CATSRDRGTGNQPQHF
TRBV6-5,NA,TRBJ2-2,TRBD1,TGTGCCACCGTGGCAGGGGGCTACACCGGGGAGCTGTTTTTT,CATVAGGYTGELFF
TRBV13,NA,TRBJ2-2,TRBD1,TGTGCCAGCAGCTTAGCGGGACAGGGAACGAACACCGGGGAGCTGTTTTTT,CASSLAGQGTNTGELFF
TRBV9,once,TRBJ2-3,TRBD2,TGTGCCAGCAGCGTAGCGGCGGGGGGGGCAGATACGCAGTATTTT,CASSVAAGGADTQYF
TRBV15,once,TRBJ2-1,NA,TGTGCCACCAGCAGAGAGGGAACGCTAAACAATGAGCAGTTCTTC,CATSREGTLNNEQFF
TRBV2,NA,TRBJ2-7,NA,TGTGCCAGCAGTGACGGTCTAGCCGGGGACGAGCAGTACTTC,CASSDGLAGDEQYF
TRBV7-9,NA,TRBJ2-7,TRBD2,TGTGCCAGCAGCCGAAGCGGGGACGAGCAGTACTTC,CASSRSGDEQYF
TRBV9,NA,TRBJ2-2,NA,TGTGCCAGCAGCGTAGGGGGTCTCCTCCCCGGGGAGCTGTTTTTT,CASSVGGLLPGELFF
TRBV9,NA,TRBJ2-1,NA,TGTGCCAGCAGCTCCCGGGAGCGGGACAATGAGCAGTTCTTC,CASSSRERDNEQFF
TRBV27,NA,TRBJ2-5,TRBD1,TGTGCCAGCACAACAGGGGGAGAGACCCAGTACTTC,CASTTGGETQYF